The 27 T cell receptor beta chains below come from one sample, sequenced in a study of blood T cell repertoires in COVID-19. TCRdb's table, derived via immunoSEQ multiplex PCR, lists solely in-frame clones and lacks some. The table includes 110,000 or so clones, more than 80% detected once. Sequenced: peripheral blood. These receptors all come from a woman aged 55-70 years with COVID-19, enrolled during active disease.

This chain connects TRBV11-2 to TRBJ1-2, with TRBD1 as a possible D gene (5 bases). The CDR3 totals 15 residues. Germline V gives CDR1 SGHAT, CDR2 FQNNGV. With 0 bases removed from V and 5 bases from J, the gap between germline ends came to 13 bases. The CDR3 DNA reads as TGTGCCAGCAGCTTAGATTCGGGGGTTGGGTATGGCTACACCTTC. It codes for CASSLDSGVGYGYTF.

This clone was observed a few times. The genes are TRBV3-1 (or the pseudogene TRBV3-2) and TRBJ2-2; D possibly corresponds to TRBD1 (5 bases). Germline V CDR1 and CDR2: LGHDT, YNNKEL (reference sequence). The CDR3 spans 12 residues. Trimming took 5 bases from V and 4 from J, leaving 5 bases between them. In DNA form, the CDR3 reads TGTGCCAGCAGCAGGGGCACCGGGGAGCTGTTTTTT. Amino acid sequence: CASSRGTGELFF.

This clone was counted a few times. The chain links TRBV5-1 to TRBJ1-2; TRBD1 aligns across 10 bases. The CDR3 extends over 15 amino acids. With 3 bases clipped from V and 7 bases from J, the junction kept 9 bases outside the gene matches. Germline-derived CDR1 and CDR2 are SGHRS and YFSETQ. For the CDR3, the DNA is TGCGCCAGCAGCTCGAGACAGGGGGCGGTATCTGGCTACACCTTC. Translated: CASSSRQGAVSGYTF. The full variable domain, rest sourced from reference TRBV5-1 and TRBJ1-2, is KAGVTQTPRYLIKTRGQQVTLSCSPISGHRSVSWYQQTPGQGLQFLFEYFSETQRNKGNFPGRFSGRQFSNSRSEMNVSTLELGDSALYLCASSSRQGAVSGYTFGSGTRLTVV.

CDR3 amino acids: CAISEKTGTNSPLHF. CDR3 in DNA: TGTGCCATCAGTGAGAAGACAGGGACGAATTCACCCCTCCACTTT. The V gene is TRBV10-3, the J gene TRBJ1-6; 7 bases agree with TRBD1. Germline CDR1 reads ENHRY; CDR2 reads SYGVKD. The CDR3 totals 15 residues. The junction had 5 bases not matched to a gene; V was cut back by 2 bases and J by 7 bases.

This clone came up a few times. V gene TRBV10-3 combines with J gene TRBJ1-3, with D possibly matching TRBD1 (6 bases). Germline V gene data show CDR1 as ENHRY and CDR2 as SYGVKD. V was shortened by 5 bases and J by 4 bases, with 21 bases between the two germline ends. The CDR3 covers 17 residues. Here the CDR3 DNA reads TGTGCCATCAGTCCCCGGGGGGGCGACGCCGAAGGAAACACCATATATTTT. Protein: CAISPRGGDAEGNTIYF.

The chain employs TRBV24-1 and TRBJ1-2; D perhaps matches TRBD1 (5 bases). V was shortened by 3 bases and J by 1 base, with 14 bases between the two germline ends. The CDR3 consists of 16 residues. Germline CDR1 reads KGHDR; CDR2 reads SFDVKD. The CDR3 nucleotides read TGTGCCACCAGTGATCCCTTCAGGGCTCTTAACTATGGCTACACCTTC. Residues: CATSDPFRALNYGYTF.

The chain combines TRBV6-5 with TRBJ1-6; 7 nucleotides line up with TRBD1. V dropped 3 bases and J dropped 9; count of bases not matched to a gene: 8. From germline, CDR1 is MNHEY and CDR2 SVGAGI. This CDR3 comprises 15 residues. The CDR3 DNA reads as TGTGCCAGCAGTTATGACAGGGCCGGTGGTTCACCCCTCCACTTT. Its protein is CASSYDRAGGSPLHF.

This chain joins TRBV5-6 and TRBJ1-1; D might be TRBD1 (6 bases). The germline V gene encodes CDR1 SGHDT and CDR2 YYEEEE. With 0 bases removed from V and 3 bases from J, the gap between germline ends came to 9 bases. The CDR3 sequence is 14 residues long. The CDR3 sequence is CASSLGQGYTEAFF. CDR3 DNA: TGTGCCAGCAGCTTGGGGCAGGGGTACACTGAAGCTTTCTTT. The full variable domain, with the rest looked up from reference TRBV5-6 and TRBJ1-1, is DAGVTQSPTHLIKTRGQQVTLRCSPKSGHDTVSWYQQALGQGPQFIFQYYEEEERQRGNFPDRFSGHQFPNYSSELNVNALLLGDSALYLCASSLGQGYTEAFFGQGTRLTVV.

This clone was seen just once. The chain joins TRBV3-1 (or the pseudogene TRBV3-2) to TRBJ2-1, with TRBD2 matching over 8 bases. The CDR3 extends over 15 amino acids. Per germline, CDR1 LGHDT and CDR2 YNNKEL (reference sequence). V gave up 3 bases and J gave up 8 bases; unmatched junction bases: 9. This CDR3 is CASSHLLGLAYEQFF. CDR3 bases: TGTGCCAGCAGCCACCTACTAGGACTAGCCTATGAGCAGTTCTTC.

The chain uses TRBV19 and TRBJ1-1; D remains unclear. The CDR3 runs to 15 residues. V was trimmed by 6 bases and J by 0 bases, leaving 14 bases between them. Germline loops: CDR1 LNHDA, CDR2 SQIVND (reference sequence). For the CDR3, the DNA is TGTGCCAGTAGGCCGTATGAGGGCCTGAACACTGAAGCTTTCTTT. This sequence encodes CASRPYEGLNTEAFF.

The CDR3, as DNA: TGCGCCAGCAGCTCCCTAGTTGGGTCGACTGAGCAGTTCTTC. This encodes CASSSLVGSTEQFF. The gene calls are TRBV4-3 and TRBJ2-1; D ambiguous. Between the trimmed V and J ends, which lost 5 bases and 9 bases, there was a span of 17 bases. Germline CDR1 reads LGHNA; CDR2 reads YSLEER. The CDR3 has 14 residues.

In DNA, the CDR3 is TGTGCCAGCAGCCCCCTCTGGGAGTCTAGGGGGCAGGACTATGGCTACACCTTC. The encoded protein is CASSPLWESRGQDYGYTF. V gene TRBV14 combines with J gene TRBJ1-2, with 7 bases identical to TRBD1. CDR3 length equals 18 residues. Germline lookup yields CDR1 SGHDN and CDR2 FVKESK. The junction had 17 bases not matched to a gene; V was cut back by 4 bases and J by 3 bases.

The rearrangement joins TRBV7-6 to TRBJ1-2; D is ambiguous. Per germline, CDR1 SGHVS and CDR2 FNYEAQ. This CDR3 region has 17 residues. V was cut by 5 bases and J by 0 bases, with 19 bases left in between. CDR3 sequence (DNA): TGTGCCAGCAGCCTAAGTGTCTCGGGTTCGGCTAACTATGGCTACACCTTC. Protein sequence: CASSLSVSGSANYGYTF.

The gene calls are TRBV3-1 (or the pseudogene TRBV3-2) and TRBJ2-5, with 12 positions matching TRBD2. The CDR3 totals 14 residues. V shed 6 bases, J shed 3 bases, and the junction held 2 bases outside the gene matches. The germline CDR1 and CDR2 sequences are LGHDT and YNNKEL (reference sequence). The DNA for the CDR3 is TGTGCCAGCAGTCGGACTAGCGGGGAAGAGACCCAGTACTTC. This translates into CASSRTSGEETQYF.

The V gene is TRBV12-3 or TRBV12-4, the J gene TRBJ2-7, with 9 bases matching TRBD2. With 5 bases clipped from V and 2 bases from J, the junction kept 1 base outside the gene matches. The CDR3 sequence is 13 residues long. The CDR3 region has the DNA TGTGCCAGCAGTCGGACTAGCGCCTACGAGCAGTACTTC. Translated: CASSRTSAYEQYF.

The gene calls are TRBV24-1 and TRBJ2-5; TRBD1 is a possible D gene (5 bases). Trimming took off 9 bases at V and 5 bases at J, with 15 bases between the two ends. Germline V gives CDR1 KGHDR, CDR2 SFDVKD. The CDR3 totals 13 residues. CDR3 region: CATSTMGLETQYF. Here the CDR3 DNA reads TGTGCCACCTCAACGATGGGGCTGGAGACCCAGTACTTC.

The chain links TRBV13 to TRBJ2-3, with 9 positions matching TRBD2. The CDR3 length is 16 residues. The V gene end was trimmed by 1 base and the J gene end by 5 bases; junction bases not matched to a gene: 7. Germline V lookup: CDR1 PRHDT, CDR2 FYEKMQ (reference sequence). The CDR3 DNA sequence: TGTGCCAGCAGCTTAGAGCTAGCGGGGCCGGGAGATACGCAGTATTTT. Translation: CASSLELAGPGDTQYF.

This clone was counted between two and nine times. This chain uses TRBV27 with TRBJ1-1; D is perhaps TRBD1 (6 bases). Trimming removed 5 bases from V and 0 bases from J, with 13 bases in between. CDR1 and CDR2 from the germline V gene are MNHEY and SMNVEV (reference sequence). The CDR3 loop spans 15 amino acids. DNA for the CDR3: TGTGCCAGCAGTCCGCAGACAGGAGTGAACACTGAAGCTTTCTTT. Translated: CASSPQTGVNTEAFF.

Comment on this clone: Other DNA sequences in this specimen translate into the identical CDR3. V gene TRBV3-1 (or the pseudogene TRBV3-2) combines with J gene TRBJ2-4; weak D call: TRBD2 (7 bases). The germline gives CDR1 LGHDT, CDR2 YNNKEL (reference sequence). With 0 bases removed from V and 10 bases from J, the gap between germline ends came to 16 bases. The CDR3 extends over 15 amino acids. CDR3 nucleotide sequence: TGTGCCAGCAGCCAAGATACAGGGAGGGAGGATATTCAGTACTTC. Its protein product is CASSQDTGREDIQYF.

The gene calls are TRBV6-1 and TRBJ2-1; D is perhaps TRBD1 (5 bases). In germline, CDR1 is MNHNS, CDR2 SASEGT. V lost 4 bases and J lost 3, with 16 bases in between. The length of the CDR3 is 16 residues. The CDR3 spells CASSGETGDHYNEQFF. The CDR3 bases are TGTGCCAGCAGTGGCGAAACAGGCGACCACTACAATGAGCAGTTCTTC.

The rearrangement uses TRBV9 and TRBJ1-2, with 9 nucleotides matching TRBD1. With 3 bases clipped from V and 4 bases from J, the junction kept 13 bases outside the gene matches. CDR1 and CDR2 from the germline V gene are SGDLS and YYNGEE. This CDR3 contains 17 residues. The CDR3 loop reads CASSAGTGILGGYGYTF. DNA for the CDR3: TGTGCCAGCAGCGCCGGGACAGGGATATTGGGGGGCTATGGCTACACCTTC.

This clone was seen more than once but under ten times. The chain couples TRBV4-1 to TRBJ1-6, with D possibly being TRBD1 (5 bases). V was cut by 2 bases and J by 3 bases, with 20 bases left in between. CDR3 length: 19 residues. The germline CDR1 and CDR2 sequences are MGHRA and YSYEKL. The CDR3 here is CASSQPRDPMGFYNSPLHF. CDR3 in DNA: TGCGCCAGCAGCCAACCCAGGGATCCTATGGGTTTCTATAATTCACCCCTCCACTTT.

This clone was counted a few times. The chain combines TRBV6-5 with TRBJ1-2; D unresolved. V was clipped by 8 bases and J by 6 bases, with 10 bases between them. The CDR3 loop spans 11 amino acids. Looked up from germline, CDR1 is MNHEY and CDR2 is SVGAGI. The CDR3 nucleotides are TGTGCCAGCCGGAGGCCGGATGGCTACACCTTC. Its translation: CASRRPDGYTF.

The chain joins TRBV3-1 (or the pseudogene TRBV3-2) to TRBJ2-3; TRBD2 matches 10 bases. There are 17 residues in the CDR3. V lost 6 bases to trimming and J lost 1 base; unmatched junction nucleotides: 10. Germline V CDR1 and CDR2: LGHDT, YNNKEL (reference sequence). The CDR3 reads CASSQSGGAVGTDTQYF. CDR3 nucleotides: TGTGCCAGCAGTCAGAGCGGGGGGGCCGTGGGCACAGATACGCAGTATTTT.

The gene calls are TRBV4-1 and TRBJ2-2; the match to TRBD1 covers 12 bases. V was clipped by 5 bases and J by 8 bases; unmatched bases: 6. The germline gives CDR1 MGHRA, CDR2 YSYEKL. The CDR3 has 15 residues. CDR3 bases: TGCGCCAGCAGCGGAGGGACAGGGGGCTCGGGGGAGCTGTTTTTT. It translates to CASSGGTGGSGELFF.

The chain has TRBV9 and TRBJ2-5; the D gene is possibly TRBD1 (6 bases). CDR1 and CDR2 (germline): SGDLS, YYNGEE. The CDR3 is 13 amino acids. V lost 2 bases, J lost 2 bases, and 7 bases lay in between. This CDR3 reads CASSVTGQETQYF. CDR3 coding DNA: TGTGCCAGCAGCGTGACAGGACAAGAGACCCAGTACTTC.

The rearrangement links TRBV10-3 to TRBJ1-1, with D maybe TRBD1 (6 bases). The CDR3 contains 14 residues. Trimming took 6 bases from V and 0 from J, leaving 11 bases between them. Looked up from germline, CDR1 is ENHRY and CDR2 is SYGVKD. As DNA, the CDR3 is TGTGCCATCAGACGGACAGACATGAACACTGAAGCTTTCTTT. Protein: CAIRRTDMNTEAFF.